The rows below give T cell receptor beta chains drawn from one sample of a study of blood T cell repertoires in COVID-19. The protocol was immunoSEQ multiplex PCR, while the TCRdb copy is restricted to in-frame clones and leaves out a portion. The sample consists of approximately 260,000 clones, roughly 89% of them appearing once. Sequencing was done on a sample of PBMCs or T cells enriched from blood (not recorded which). These receptors all come from an older woman who had recovered from COVID-19. Each CDR3 is given with its conserved first and last residue. A clone size is listed for some rows: how often the clone was seen (once, few, many), or a class if it is expanded.

v_call clone_size cdr3_aa
TRBV20-1 . CSASGTDPGEQFF
TRBV28 . CASSLGTGYTGELFF
TRBV28 . CASIEGASYGYTF
TRBV9 . CASSPGLAGGVYEQYF
TRBV3-1/TRBV3-2 . CASSQGRSPYF
TRBV6-1 . CASSETWGSYNQPQHF
TRBV6-5 . CASRTAGGQPQHF
TRBV6-6 . CASHGQGGEQYF
TRBV10-3 . CAISPTGGTGGLRNTEAFF
TRBV11-2 . CASSSTGTAGTQYF
TRBV28 . CASTAMGLSSQGYTF
TRBV2 . CASSVTSGATQYF
TRBV6-5 . CAIQGPNYGYTF
TRBV3-1/TRBV3-2 once CASSQVGGTDTGELFF
TRBV15 . CAAGRGGYNEQFF
TRBV20-1 . CSASFQGDQPQHF
TRBV7-3 few CASSSQGWGTEAFF
TRBV28 . CASSPPWVGVNQPQHF
TRBV5-1 . CASSPRTGHEGGYTF
TRBV4-1 . CASRRLTGNYEQYF
TRBV2 . CASSDAGSTNEKLFF
TRBV9 once CASSRGHNTEAFF
TRBV30 . CAFTPGNEQFF
TRBV18 . CASSPSQGNDEQYF
TRBV7-9 . CASTSAGIYTDTQYF
TRBV14 . CASSQDFNAYEQYF
TRBV4-1 . CASSHRAGSNQPQHF